This record covers a single T cell receptor beta chain. The repertoire was sequenced with immunoSEQ multiplex PCR; TCRdb's copy has only in-frame clones and lacks some. The sample shows around 190,000 clones, about nine tenths of them seen only once. This entry comes from a study of blood T cell repertoires in COVID-19. As for the study in general: The origin of the acute and convalescent COVID-19 samples was the United States, Italy and Spain. PBMCs, B-cell-depleted T cells, or T cells were the source of the cDNA or gDNA that made up the material.

Adults between roughly 18 and 89 years of age took part from under 25 US areas. Sequencing was carried out using PBMCs or T cells enriched from blood (not recorded which). This TCR was sampled from a man younger than 30 with acute COVID-19.

This CDR3 is CSRHRDKLFF. As DNA, the CDR3 is TGCAGTAGACACAGGGATAAACTGTTTTTT. V and J are TRBV20-1 and TRBJ1-4; TRBD1 might be the D (6 bases). Germline V gene lookup returns CDR1 DFQATT and CDR2 SNEGSKA (reference sequence). The CDR3 totals 10 residues. Trimming cost V 8 bases and J 11 bases, with 12 bases left between them.